This TCR beta chain was documented in a study of regulatory T cells in long-lasting Graves disease. As to time point: newly diagnosed GD, antithyroid drugs for less than 3 months. PBMC-extracted RNA yielded the TCR library. CDR3-region Arm-PCR and iRepertoire HTBI primers produced the TCR beta libraries. TCRdb itself ran the multiplex PCR reads through MiXCR, one entry per CDR3 protein. The sample lists approximately 400,000 distinct CDR3 sequences, approximately 15% seen once, with approximately 8% in the top ten. Ten or more counts support this clonotype. The CDR3 runs 18 residues. Germline V CDR1 and CDR2: SQVTM, ANQGSEA. V lost 5 bases, J lost 0 bases, and 8 bases stayed unmatched. The sample was also linked to a second study, of T cells in Graves' hyperthyroidism and ophthalmopathy. That source notes: Hyperthyroidism of Graves' type that showed no ophthalmopathy progression within 18 months was stable.

V gene TRBV29-1 combines with J gene TRBJ2-2; 14 bases agree with TRBD2. The origin of this receptor is a middle-aged woman with Graves disease. The sample in question was peripheral blood mononuclear cells (PBMCs), obtained at new diagnosis, from a patient treated with antithyroid drugs. The CDR3: CSVRAPGLAGANTGELFF. The DNA for the CDR3 is TGCAGCGTTCGAGCCCCGGGACTAGCGGGAGCGAACACCGGGGAGCTGTTTTTT.